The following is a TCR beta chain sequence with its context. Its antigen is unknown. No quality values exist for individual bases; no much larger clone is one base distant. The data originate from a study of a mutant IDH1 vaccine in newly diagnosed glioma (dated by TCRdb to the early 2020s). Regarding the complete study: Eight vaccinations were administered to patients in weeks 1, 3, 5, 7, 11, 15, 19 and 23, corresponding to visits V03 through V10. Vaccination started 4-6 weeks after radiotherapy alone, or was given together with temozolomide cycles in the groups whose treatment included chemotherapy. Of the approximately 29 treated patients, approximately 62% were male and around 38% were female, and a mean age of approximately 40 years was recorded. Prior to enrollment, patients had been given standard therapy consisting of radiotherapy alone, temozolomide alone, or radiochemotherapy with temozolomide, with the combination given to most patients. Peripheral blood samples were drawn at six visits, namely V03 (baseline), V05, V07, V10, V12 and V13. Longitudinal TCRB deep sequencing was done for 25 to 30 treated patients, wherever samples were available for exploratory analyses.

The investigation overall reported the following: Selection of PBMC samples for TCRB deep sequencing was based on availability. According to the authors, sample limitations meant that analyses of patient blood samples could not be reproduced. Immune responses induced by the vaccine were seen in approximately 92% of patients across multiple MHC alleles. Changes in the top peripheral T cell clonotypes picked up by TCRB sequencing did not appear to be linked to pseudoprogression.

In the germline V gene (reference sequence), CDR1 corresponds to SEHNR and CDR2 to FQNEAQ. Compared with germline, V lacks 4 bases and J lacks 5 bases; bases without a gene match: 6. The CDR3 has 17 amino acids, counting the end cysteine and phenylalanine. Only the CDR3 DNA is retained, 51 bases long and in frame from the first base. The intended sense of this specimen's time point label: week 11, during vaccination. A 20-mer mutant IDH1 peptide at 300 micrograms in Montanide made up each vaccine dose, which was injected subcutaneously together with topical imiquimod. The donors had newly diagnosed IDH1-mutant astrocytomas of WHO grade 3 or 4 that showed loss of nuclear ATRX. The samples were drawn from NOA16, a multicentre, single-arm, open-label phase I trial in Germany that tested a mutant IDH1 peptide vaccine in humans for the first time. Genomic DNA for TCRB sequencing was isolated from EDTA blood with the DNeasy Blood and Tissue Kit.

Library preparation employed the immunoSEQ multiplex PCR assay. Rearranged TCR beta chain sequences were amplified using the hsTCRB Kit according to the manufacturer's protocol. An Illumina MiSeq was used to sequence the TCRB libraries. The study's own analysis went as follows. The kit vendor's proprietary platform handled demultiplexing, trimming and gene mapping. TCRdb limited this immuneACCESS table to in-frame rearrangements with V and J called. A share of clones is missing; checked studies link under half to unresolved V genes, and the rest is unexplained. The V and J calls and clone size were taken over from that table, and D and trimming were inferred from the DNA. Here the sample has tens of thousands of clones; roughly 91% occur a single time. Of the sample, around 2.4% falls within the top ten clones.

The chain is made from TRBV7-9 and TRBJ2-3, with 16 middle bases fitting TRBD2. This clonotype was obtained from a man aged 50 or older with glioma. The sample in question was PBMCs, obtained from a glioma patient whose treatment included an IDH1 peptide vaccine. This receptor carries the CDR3 CASSSGLAGGPRDTQYF. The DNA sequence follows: TGTGCCAGCAGCTCGGGACTAGCGGGGGGGCCAAGAGATACGCAGTATTTT.